The source of this TCR beta chain is a study of cytomegalovirus exposure and HLA in healthy donors. This PCR relied on a set of 60 Vbeta primers and 13 Jbeta primers. Libraries were prepared by immunoSEQ multiplex PCR; TCRdb keeps only in-frame clonotypes and omits some of them. The sample holds roughly 200,000 clones, over 70% seen once. This clone came up once. Trimming stripped 1 base from V and 6 bases from J, with 9 bases between. The CDR3 extends over 12 amino acids. CDR1 and CDR2 (germline): SQVTM, ANQGSEA. The sample consisted of PBMCs. This receptor was identified in a man aged 25-45 years in good health and CMV-seronegative. This chain links TRBV29-1 with TRBJ1-1; the D is unclear. This CDR3 reads CSVEGADPEAFF. In nucleotides, the CDR3 is TGCAGCGTTGAAGGGGCAGATCCTGAAGCTTTCTTT.